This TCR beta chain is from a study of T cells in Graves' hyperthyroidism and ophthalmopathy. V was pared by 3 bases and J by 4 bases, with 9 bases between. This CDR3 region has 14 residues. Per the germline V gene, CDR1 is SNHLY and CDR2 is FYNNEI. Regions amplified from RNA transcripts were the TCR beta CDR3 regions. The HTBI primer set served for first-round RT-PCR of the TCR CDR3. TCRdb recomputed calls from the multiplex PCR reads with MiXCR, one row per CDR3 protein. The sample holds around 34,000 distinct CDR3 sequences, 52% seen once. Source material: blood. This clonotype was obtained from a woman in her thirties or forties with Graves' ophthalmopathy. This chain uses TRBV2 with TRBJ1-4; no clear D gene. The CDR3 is CASSDRLDNEKLFF. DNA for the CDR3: TGTGCCAGCAGTGATAGACTGGATAATGAAAAACTGTTTTTT.